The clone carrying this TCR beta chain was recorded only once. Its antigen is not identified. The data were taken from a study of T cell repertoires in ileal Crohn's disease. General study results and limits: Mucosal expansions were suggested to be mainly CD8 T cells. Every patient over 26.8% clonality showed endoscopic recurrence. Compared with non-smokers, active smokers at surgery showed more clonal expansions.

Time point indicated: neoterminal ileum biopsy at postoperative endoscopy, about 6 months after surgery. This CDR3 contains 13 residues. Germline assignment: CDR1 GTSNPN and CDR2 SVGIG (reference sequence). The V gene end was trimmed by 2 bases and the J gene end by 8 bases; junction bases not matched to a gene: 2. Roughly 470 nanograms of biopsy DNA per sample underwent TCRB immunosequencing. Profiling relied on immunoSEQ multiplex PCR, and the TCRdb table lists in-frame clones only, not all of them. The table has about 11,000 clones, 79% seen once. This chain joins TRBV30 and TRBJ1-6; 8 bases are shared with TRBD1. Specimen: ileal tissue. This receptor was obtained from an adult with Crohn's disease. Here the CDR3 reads CAWSQGAYSPLHF. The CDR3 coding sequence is TGTGCCTGGAGTCAGGGGGCTTATTCACCCCTCCACTTT.